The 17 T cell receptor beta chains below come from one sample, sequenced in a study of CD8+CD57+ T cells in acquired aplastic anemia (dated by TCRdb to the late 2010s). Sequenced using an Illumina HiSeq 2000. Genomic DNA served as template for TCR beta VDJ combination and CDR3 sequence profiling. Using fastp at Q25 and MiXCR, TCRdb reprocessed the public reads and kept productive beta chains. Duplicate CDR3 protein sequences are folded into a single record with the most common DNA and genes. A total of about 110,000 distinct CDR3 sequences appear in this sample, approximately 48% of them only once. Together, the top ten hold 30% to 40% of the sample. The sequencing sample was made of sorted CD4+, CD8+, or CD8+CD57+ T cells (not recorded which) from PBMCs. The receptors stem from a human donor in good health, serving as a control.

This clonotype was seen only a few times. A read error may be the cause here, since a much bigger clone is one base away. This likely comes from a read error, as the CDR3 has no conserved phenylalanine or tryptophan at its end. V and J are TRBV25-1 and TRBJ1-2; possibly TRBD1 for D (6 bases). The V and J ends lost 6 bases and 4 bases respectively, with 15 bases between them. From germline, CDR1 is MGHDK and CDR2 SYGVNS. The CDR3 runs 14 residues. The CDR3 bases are TGTGCCAGCAGCATCAGGCAGGGGATCTATGGCTACACCCTC. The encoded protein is CASSIRQGIYGYTL.

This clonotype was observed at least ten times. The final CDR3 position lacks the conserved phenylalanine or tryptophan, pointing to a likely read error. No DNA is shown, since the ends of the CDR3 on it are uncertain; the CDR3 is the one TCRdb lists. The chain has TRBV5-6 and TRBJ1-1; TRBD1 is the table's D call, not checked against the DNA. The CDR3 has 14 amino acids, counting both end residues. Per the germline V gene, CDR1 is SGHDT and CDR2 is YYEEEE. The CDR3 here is CASSLAYVTGMVSV.

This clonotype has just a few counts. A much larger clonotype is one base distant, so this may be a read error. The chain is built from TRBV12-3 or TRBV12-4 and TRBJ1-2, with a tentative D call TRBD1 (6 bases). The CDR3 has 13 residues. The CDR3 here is CASSPGTTYGHTF. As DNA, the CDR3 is TGTGCCAGCAGTCCCGGGACAACTTATGGCCACACCTTC.

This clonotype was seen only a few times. In DNA form, the CDR3 reads TGCAGTGCTAGAGAGCCGGACAGGGAATCCTACGAGCAGTACTTC. Translated, it gives CSAREPDRESYEQYF. The J gene is TRBJ2-7, the V gene TRBV20-1, with 8 bases identical to TRBD1. The ends lost 0 bases at V and 1 base at J; junction bases unmatched: 5. The CDR3 totals 15 residues. Per germline, CDR1 DFQATT and CDR2 SNEGSKA (reference sequence).

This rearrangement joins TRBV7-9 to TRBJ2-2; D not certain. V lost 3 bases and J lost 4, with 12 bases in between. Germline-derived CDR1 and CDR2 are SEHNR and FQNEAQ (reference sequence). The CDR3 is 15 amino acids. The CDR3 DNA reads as TGTGCCAGCAGCTTGGTCAGTGGCGGCACCGGGGAGCTGTTTTTT. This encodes CASSLVSGGTGELFF.

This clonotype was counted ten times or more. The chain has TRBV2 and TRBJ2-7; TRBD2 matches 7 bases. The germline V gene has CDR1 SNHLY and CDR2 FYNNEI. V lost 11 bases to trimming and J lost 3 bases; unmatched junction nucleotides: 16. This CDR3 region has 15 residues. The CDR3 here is CAADQGRGLSYEQYF. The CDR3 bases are TGTGCCGCAGACCAAGGGCGGGGACTAAGCTACGAGCAGTACTTC.

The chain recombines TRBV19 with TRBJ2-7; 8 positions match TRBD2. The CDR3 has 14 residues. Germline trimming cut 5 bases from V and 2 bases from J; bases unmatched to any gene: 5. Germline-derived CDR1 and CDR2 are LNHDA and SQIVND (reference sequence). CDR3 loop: CASSYTSGPYEQYF. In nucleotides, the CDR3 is TGTGCCAGTAGTTACACTAGCGGACCCTACGAGCAGTACTTC.

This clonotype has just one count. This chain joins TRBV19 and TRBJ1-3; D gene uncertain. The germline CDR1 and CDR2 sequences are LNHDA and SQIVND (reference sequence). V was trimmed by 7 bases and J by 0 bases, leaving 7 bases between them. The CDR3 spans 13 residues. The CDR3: CASMRDSGNTIYF. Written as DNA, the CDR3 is TGTGCCAGTATGCGGGACTCTGGAAACACCATATATTTT.

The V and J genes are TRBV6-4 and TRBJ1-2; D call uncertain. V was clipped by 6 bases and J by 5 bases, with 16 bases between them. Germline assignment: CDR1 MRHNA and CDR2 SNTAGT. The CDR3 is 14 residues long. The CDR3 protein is CASRPGPEPYGYTF. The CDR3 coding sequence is TGTGCCAGCAGACCGGGCCCTGAGCCTTATGGCTACACCTTC.

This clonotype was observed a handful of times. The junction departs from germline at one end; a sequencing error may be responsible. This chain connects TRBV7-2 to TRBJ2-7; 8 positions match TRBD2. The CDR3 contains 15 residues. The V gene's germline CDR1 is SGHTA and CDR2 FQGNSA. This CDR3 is CASSLERGIKNEQYF. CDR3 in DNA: TGTGCTAGCAGCTTAGAGCGGGGGATCAAAAACGAGCAGTACTTC.

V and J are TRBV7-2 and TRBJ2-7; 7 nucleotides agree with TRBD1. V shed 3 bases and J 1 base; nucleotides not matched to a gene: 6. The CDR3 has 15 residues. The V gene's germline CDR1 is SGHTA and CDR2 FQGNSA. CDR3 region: CASSLSGGNSYEQYV. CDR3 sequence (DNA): TGTGCCAGCAGCTTGTCAGGGGGAAATTCCTACGAGCAGTACGTC.

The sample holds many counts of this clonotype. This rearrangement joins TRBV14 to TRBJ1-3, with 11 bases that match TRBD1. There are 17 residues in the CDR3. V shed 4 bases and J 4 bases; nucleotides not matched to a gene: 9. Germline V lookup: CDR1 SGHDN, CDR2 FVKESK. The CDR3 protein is CASSPRRTGGDGNTIYF. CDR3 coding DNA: TGTGCCAGCAGCCCCCGAAGGACAGGGGGCGACGGAAACACCATATATTTT.

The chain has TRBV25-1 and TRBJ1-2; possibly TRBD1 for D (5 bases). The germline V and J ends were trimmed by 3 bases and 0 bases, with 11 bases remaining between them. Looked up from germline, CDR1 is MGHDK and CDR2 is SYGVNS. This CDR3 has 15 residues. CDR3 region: CASSDRDPANYGYTF. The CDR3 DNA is TGTGCCAGCAGTGACCGGGACCCAGCTAACTATGGCTACACCTTC.

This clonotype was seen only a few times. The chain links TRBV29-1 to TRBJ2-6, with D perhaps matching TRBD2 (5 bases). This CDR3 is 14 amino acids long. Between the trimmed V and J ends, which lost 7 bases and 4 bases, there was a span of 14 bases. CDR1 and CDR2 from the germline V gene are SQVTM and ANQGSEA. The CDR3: CSALAPTGANVLTF. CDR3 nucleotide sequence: TGCAGCGCCCTAGCCCCGACCGGGGCCAACGTCCTGACTTTC.

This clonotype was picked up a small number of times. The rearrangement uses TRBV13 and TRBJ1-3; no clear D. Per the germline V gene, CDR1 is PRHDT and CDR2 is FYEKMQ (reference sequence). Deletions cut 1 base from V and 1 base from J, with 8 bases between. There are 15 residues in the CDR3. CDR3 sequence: CASSLDRESGNTIYF. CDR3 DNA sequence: TGTGCCAGCAGCTTAGATCGGGAATCTGGAAACACCATATATTTT. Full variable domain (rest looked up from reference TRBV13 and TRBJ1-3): AAGVIQSPRHLIKEKRETATLKCYPIPRHDTVYWYQQGPGQDPQFLISFYEKMQSDKGSIPDRFSAQQFSDYHSELNMSSLELGDSALYFCASSLDRESGNTIYFGEGSWLTVV.

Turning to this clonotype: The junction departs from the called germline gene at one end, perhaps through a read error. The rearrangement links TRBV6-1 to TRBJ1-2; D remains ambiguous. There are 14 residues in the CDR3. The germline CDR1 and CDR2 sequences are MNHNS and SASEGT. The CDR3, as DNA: TGTGCCATCAGTGAACCAGGAGGGCCCTATGGCTACACCTTC. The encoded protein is CAISEPGGPYGYTF.

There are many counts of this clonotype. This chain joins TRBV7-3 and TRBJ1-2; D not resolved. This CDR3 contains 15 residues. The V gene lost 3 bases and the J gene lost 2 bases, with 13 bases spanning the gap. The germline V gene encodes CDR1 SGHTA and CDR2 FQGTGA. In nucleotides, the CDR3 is TGTGCCAGCAGCTTCAAGGCGTACCCCAACTATGGCTACACCTTC. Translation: CASSFKAYPNYGYTF. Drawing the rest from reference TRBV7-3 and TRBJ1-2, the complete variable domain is GAGVSQTPSNKVTEKGKYVELRCDPISGHTALYWYRQSLGQGPEFLIYFQGTGAADDSGLPNDRFFAVRPEGSVSTLKIQRTERGDSAVYLCASSFKAYPNYGYTFGSGTRLTVV.